This T cell receptor beta chain was identified during a study of blood T cell repertoires in COVID-19. Data came from immunoSEQ multiplex PCR; TCRdb stores just in-frame clones and leaves some out. The table includes under 140,000 clones, over 65% detected once. This receptor was taken from a woman at least 80 years old with acute or convalescent COVID-19. Material for sequencing was peripheral blood.

CDR3 protein: CASSSGVEKLFF. The CDR3 DNA is TGTGCCAGCAGTTCAGGGGTTGAAAAACTGTTTTTT. This chain joins TRBV6-5 and TRBJ1-4, with a weak D call TRBD1 (6 bases). Germline CDR1 MNHEY, CDR2 SVGAGI. The CDR3 contains 12 residues. The germline V and J ends were trimmed by 4 bases and 7 bases, with 7 bases remaining between them.